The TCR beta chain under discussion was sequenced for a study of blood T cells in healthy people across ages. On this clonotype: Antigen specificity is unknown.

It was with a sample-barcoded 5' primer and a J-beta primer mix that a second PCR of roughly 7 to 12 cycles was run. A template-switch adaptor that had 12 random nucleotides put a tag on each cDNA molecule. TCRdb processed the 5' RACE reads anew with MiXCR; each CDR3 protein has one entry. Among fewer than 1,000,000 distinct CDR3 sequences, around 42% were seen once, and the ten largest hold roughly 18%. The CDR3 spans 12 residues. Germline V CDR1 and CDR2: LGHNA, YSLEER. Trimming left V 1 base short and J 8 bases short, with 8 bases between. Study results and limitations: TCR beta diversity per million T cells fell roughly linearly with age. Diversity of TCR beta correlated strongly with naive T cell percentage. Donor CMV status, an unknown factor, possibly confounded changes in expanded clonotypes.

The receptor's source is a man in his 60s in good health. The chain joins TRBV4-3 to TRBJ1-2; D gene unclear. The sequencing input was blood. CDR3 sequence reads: CASSQGGNGYTF. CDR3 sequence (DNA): TGCGCCAGCAGCCAAGGAGGGAACGGCTACACCTTC.